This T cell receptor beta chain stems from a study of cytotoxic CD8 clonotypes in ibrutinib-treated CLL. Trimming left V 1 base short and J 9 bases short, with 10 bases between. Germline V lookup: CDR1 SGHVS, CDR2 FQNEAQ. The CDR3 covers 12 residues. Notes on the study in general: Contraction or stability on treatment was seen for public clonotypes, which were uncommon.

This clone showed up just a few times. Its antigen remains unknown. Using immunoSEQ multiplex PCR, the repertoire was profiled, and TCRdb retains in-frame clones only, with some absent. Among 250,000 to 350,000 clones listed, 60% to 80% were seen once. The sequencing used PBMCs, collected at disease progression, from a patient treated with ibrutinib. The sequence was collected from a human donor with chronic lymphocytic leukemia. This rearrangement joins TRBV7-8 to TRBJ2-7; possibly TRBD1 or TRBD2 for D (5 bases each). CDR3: CASSLGGSWQYF. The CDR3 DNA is TGTGCCAGCAGCTTAGGGGGGAGTTGGCAGTACTTC.